Included here is one T cell receptor (beta chain) sequence, with context. A second PCR of about 6 to 12 cycles used a sample-barcoded 5' primer and a J-beta primer mix. TCRdb itself ran the 5' RACE reads through MiXCR, one entry per CDR3 protein. Seen here are approximately 690,000 distinct CDR3 sequences, roughly 58% observed once, and the top ten hold approximately 37%. This CDR3 contains 12 residues. Germline loops: CDR1 SQVTM, CDR2 ANQGSEA. Trimming removed 2 bases from V and 2 bases from J, with 5 bases in between. This specimen comes from a study of blood T cells in healthy people across ages. Sequences were obtained from blood. This TCR was recovered from a man between 60 and 75 years old in good health. The chain employs TRBV29-1 and TRBJ2-3; D not certain. CDR3: CSVEYYTDTQYF. The DNA for the CDR3 is TGCAGCGTTGAATACTACACAGATACGCAGTATTTT.